Detailed here is one T cell receptor beta chain. Which antigen it targets is not known. No per-base quality is available; no much larger clone lies one base away. The data derive from a study of T cell responses to AZD1222 COVID-19 vaccine listed by TCRdb under 2021. Study-wide context: A total of 230 to 250 trial participants underwent TCR sequencing, of whom 207 received two doses of AZD1222 and some 25 received two doses of the MenACWY control vaccine. Enrollment into the trials was organized by age into subgroups of 18-55, 56-69 and 70-plus years, and those subgroups contained roughly 150, 30 and 60 TCR-sequenced participants, respectively. Overall study results and their limits: CD4 TCRs associated with the vaccine covered the entire spike protein, and the dominant responses were in regions 160-218 and 743-854. Epitopes outside the regions mutated in the B.1.351 and B.1.1.7 variants were reportedly recognized by nearly half of the unique spike-specific TCRs. The 56-69-year group was small, and its depth increase did not reach significance, likely because of low power. A significant rise in spike-specific TCR breadth and depth was observed after two AZD1222 doses relative to day 0 and relative to MenACWY recipients. Participants were mostly white British and included more females than males, and it was suggested by the authors that clonal diversity may have been underestimated. Conclusions about previously exposed vaccinees are limited, since just five or six AZD1222 recipients were seropositive for SARS-CoV-2 at baseline. Because no samples from the day 14 peak response were available, repertoires could be characterized only after the peak T cell response.

The CDR3 regions of human TCRbeta chains were analyzed by immunosequencing. Per the authors' processing: TCRs in the repertoires were compared against a reference library of SARS-CoV-2-specific TCRs that had been generated with the MIRA antigen-specificity platform. Breadth meant the fraction of unique TCRs that were SARS-CoV-2-associated, whereas depth meant the fraction of total T cells that were SARS-CoV-2-associated. Using the MIRA data, each spike-specific TCR was mapped to the spike region that the TCR reacts to and placed in a CD4 or CD8 class. Log10-transformed breadth and depth values were compared by one-way ANOVA with Sidak's multiple comparisons tests. TCRdb stores this immuneACCESS table with in-frame sequences only. Part of the clones is absent; in the studies checked, under half of the shortfall reflects unresolved V genes, and no reason is known for the rest. V, J and clone size were drawn from that table, and D and trimming were deduced from the DNA. The sample includes 80,000 to 90,000 clones, with around nine tenths observed a single time. The leading ten clones occupy less than 6% of the sample.

The sample's time point label, decoded: about 28 days (+/-7) after the second vaccine dose. AZD1222 recipients whose second dose came at about 4 weeks and those whose second dose came at about 12 weeks were combined into one group, since spike-specific TCR depth and breadth did not differ between the two schedules. The vaccinee samples were drawn from two UK trials, COV001 and COV002, one of which was a single-blind randomized controlled phase 2/3 trial testing AZD1222 (ChAdOx1 nCoV-19) in healthy adults. For TCRbeta chain sequencing, PBMC samples from trial participants were taken at day 0 and at day 28 after the second dose. The TCR originated in an adult who received the AZD1222 COVID-19 vaccine. The material sequenced was peripheral blood, taken 28 days after the second AZD1222 dose.

The sequenced DNA is TGCGCCAGCAGCCCAAGACAGGGAAGGAGCACTGAAGCTTTCTTT. This encodes CASSPRQGRSTEAFF. Recombination connected TRBV5-1 to TRBJ1-1, with 7 junctional bases fitting TRBD1. Compared with germline, V lacks 4 bases and J lacks 4 bases; bases without a gene match: 10. Including the terminal cysteine and phenylalanine, the CDR3 comprises 15 residues. Only the CDR3 DNA stays, 45 bases, in frame from base 1. According to the germline V gene, CDR1 reads SGHRS and CDR2 reads YFSETQ.